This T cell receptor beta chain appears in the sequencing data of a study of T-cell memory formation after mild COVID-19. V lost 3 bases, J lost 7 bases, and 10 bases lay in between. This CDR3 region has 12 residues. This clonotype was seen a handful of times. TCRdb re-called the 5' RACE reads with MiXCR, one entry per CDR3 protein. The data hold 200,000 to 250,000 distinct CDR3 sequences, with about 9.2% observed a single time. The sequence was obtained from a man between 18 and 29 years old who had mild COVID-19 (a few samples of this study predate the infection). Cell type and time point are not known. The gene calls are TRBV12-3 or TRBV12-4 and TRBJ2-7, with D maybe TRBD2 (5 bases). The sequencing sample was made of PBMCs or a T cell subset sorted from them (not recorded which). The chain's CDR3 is CASSFLRGEQYF. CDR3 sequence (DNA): TGTGCCAGCAGTTTTTTGCGAGGGGAGCAGTACTTC.